These 25 T cell receptor beta chains were all obtained from the same sample, sequenced in a study of T-cell memory formation after mild COVID-19. TCRdb reprocessed the 5' RACE reads via MiXCR and lists one record per CDR3 protein. The sample contains 280,000 or so distinct CDR3 sequences, 7% to 10% of which appear only once. The sample consisted of PBMCs or a T cell subset sorted from them (not recorded which). The receptors here all came from a young man who had mild COVID-19 (a few samples of this study predate the infection). Cell type and time point are not known.

This clonotype was recorded at least ten times. The V call is TRBV28, the J call TRBJ2-7; weak D call: TRBD2 (6 bases). Per the germline V gene, CDR1 is MDHEN and CDR2 is SYDVKM. Between the trimmed V and J ends, which lost 7 bases and 4 bases, there was a span of 17 bases. The CDR3 is 14 residues long. Here the CDR3 reads CASIGGAGPYEQYV. CDR3 bases: TGTGCCAGCATCGGGGGAGCAGGCCCGTACGAGCAGTACGTC.

The chain joins TRBV7-2 to TRBJ2-2; perhaps TRBD1 as D (6 bases). CDR3 length: 15 amino acids. V lost 4 bases and J lost 2, with 11 bases in between. Germline V lookup: CDR1 SGHTA, CDR2 FQGNSA. Here the CDR3 reads CASSSRTANTGELFF. The CDR3 DNA follows: TGTGCCAGCAGCTCCCGGACAGCTAACACCGGGGAGCTGTTTTTT.

This clonotype was recorded a few times. The J gene is TRBJ2-5, the V gene TRBV7-9, with 7 bases matching TRBD2. Trimming took 5 bases from V and 2 from J; bases not matched to a gene: 11. Per the germline V gene, CDR1 is SEHNR and CDR2 is FQNEAQ (reference sequence). This CDR3 spans 16 amino acids. The chain's CDR3 is CASSATSAQVQETQYF. In DNA, the CDR3 is TGTGCCAGCAGCGCCACTAGCGCTCAGGTTCAAGAGACCCAGTACTTC.

This clonotype was found a few times. The V and J genes are TRBV7-2 and TRBJ2-1, with 14 nucleotides matching TRBD2. The CDR3 sequence is 18 residues long. V shed 5 bases, J shed 8 bases, and the junction held 14 bases outside the gene matches. Germline V lookup: CDR1 SGHTA, CDR2 FQGNSA. CDR3 DNA: TGTGCCAGCAGCCACCCCGCGGGACTAGCGGGGGAGTCTCATGAGCAGTTCTTC. Translating gives CASSHPAGLAGESHEQFF.

This clonotype was seen more than once but under ten times. The V gene is TRBV7-9, the J gene TRBJ1-1; TRBD1 might be the D (5 bases). The CDR3 is 13 amino acids. Trimming took 9 bases from V and 4 from J, leaving 15 bases between them. Germline CDR1 and CDR2: SEHNR and FQNEAQ (reference sequence). CDR3 in DNA: TGTGCCAGTGGTCTTTCCGGGGGCACTGAAGCTTTCTTT. Protein sequence: CASGLSGGTEAFF.

The chain employs TRBV7-9 and TRBJ2-5; no clear D gene. This CDR3 is built from 10 residues. V was shortened by 7 bases and J by 8 bases, with 8 bases between the two germline ends. Germline CDR1 and CDR2: SEHNR and FQNEAQ (reference sequence). CDR3 in amino acids: CASNPTTQYF. CDR3 bases: TGTGCCAGCAACCCAACCACCCAGTACTTC.

V is TRBV6-5 and J is TRBJ1-2, with D perhaps TRBD1 (6 bases). There are 11 residues in the CDR3. The V end lost 4 bases, the J end lost 9 bases, and 9 bases lay between the germline ends. Germline CDR1 is MNHEY and CDR2 is SVGAGI. The CDR3 reads CASSSRDSYTF. The CDR3 coding sequence is TGTGCCAGCAGTTCCCGGGACAGCTACACCTTC.

This clonotype was seen ten or more times. The chain couples TRBV20-1 to TRBJ2-7, with TRBD2 identical over 14 bases. The J segment lost 6 bases and the V segment lost 6 bases, leaving 7 bases of the junction unmatched. Germline loops: CDR1 DFQATT, CDR2 SNEGSKA (reference sequence). This CDR3 spans 14 amino acids. CDR3: CSASGTSGGLEQYF. The CDR3 DNA is TGCAGTGCGTCCGGGACTAGCGGGGGTCTCGAGCAGTACTTC.

The chain carries TRBV25-1 and TRBJ1-1; the D is unclear. The length of the CDR3 is 13 residues. Trimming cost V 3 bases and J 7 bases, with 12 bases left between them. Germline V gives CDR1 MGHDK, CDR2 SYGVNS. CDR3 in amino acids: CASSDYPAGEAFF. The CDR3 DNA reads as TGTGCCAGCAGTGATTATCCCGCAGGTGAAGCTTTCTTT. The whole variable domain, remainder taken from reference TRBV25-1 and TRBJ1-1, is EADIYQTPRYLVIGTGKKITLECSQTMGHDKMYWYQQDPGMELHLIHYSYGVNSTEKGDLSSESTVSRIRTEHFPLTLESARPSHTSQYLCASSDYPAGEAFFGQGTRLTVV.

The chain links TRBV7-6 to TRBJ1-1; D ambiguous. Germline assignment: CDR1 SGHVS and CDR2 FNYEAQ. The CDR3 runs to 14 residues. V lost 6 bases and J lost 4, with 15 bases in between. The CDR3 bases are TGTGCCAGCAGTCCGGAACCCTTGAGCACTGAAGCTTTCTTT. As protein: CASSPEPLSTEAFF.

The table lists this clonotype with a few counts. V gene TRBV7-2 combines with J gene TRBJ1-4, with 8 bases that match TRBD1. V shed 5 bases, J shed 3 bases, and the junction held 5 bases outside the gene matches. The CDR3 has 15 residues. CDR1 and CDR2 from the germline V gene are SGHTA and FQGNSA. CDR3 DNA sequence: TGTGCCAGCAGCCCCAGGGGGCGGGCTAATGAAAAACTGTTTTTT. Translating gives CASSPRGRANEKLFF.

This clonotype was counted a few times. This chain links TRBV7-2 with TRBJ1-1; a possible D gene is TRBD1 (5 bases). Germline V CDR1 and CDR2: SGHTA, FQGNSA. This CDR3 spans 13 amino acids. With 5 bases removed from V and 8 bases from J, the gap between germline ends came to 15 bases. The CDR3 is CASSGGAGREAFF. DNA for the CDR3: TGTGCCAGCAGCGGGGGTGCAGGGAGGGAAGCTTTCTTT.

This clonotype was counted many times. This chain joins TRBV29-1 and TRBJ2-4, with TRBD2 matching 12 bases. Trimming took 4 bases from V and 7 from J; bases not matched to a gene: 2. Germline V gives CDR1 SQVTM, CDR2 ANQGSEA. This CDR3 comprises 13 residues. The CDR3 spells CSVVTSGGNIQYF. For the CDR3, the DNA is TGCAGCGTTGTTACTAGCGGGGGGAACATTCAGTACTTC.

This clonotype was seen repeatedly, ten times or more. CDR3 sequence: CASSGTQNTEAFF. CDR3 sequence (DNA): TGCGCCAGCAGCGGAACACAGAACACTGAAGCTTTCTTT. The V call is TRBV5-1, the J call TRBJ1-1, with D hard to call. The CDR3 has 13 residues. The germline V gene encodes CDR1 SGHRS and CDR2 YFSETQ. Trimming shortened V by 4 bases and J by 1 base, and 8 bases separated the two germline ends.

This clonotype was seen only a few times. CDR3 region: CSAPETSGSNEQFF. For the CDR3, the DNA is TGCAGTGCTCCTGAGACTAGCGGGTCGAATGAGCAGTTCTTC. The chain carries TRBV20-1 and TRBJ2-1, with 10 bases that match TRBD2. V gave up 5 bases and J gave up 7 bases; unmatched junction bases: 8. CDR3 length: 14 residues. Germline lookup yields CDR1 DFQATT and CDR2 SNEGSKA (reference sequence).

This clonotype has a count of ten or more. The chain recombines TRBV11-2 with TRBJ1-2; 7 bases line up with TRBD1. This CDR3 has 16 amino acids. In germline, CDR1 is SGHAT, CDR2 FQNNGV. The V and J ends lost 5 bases and 4 bases, in that order; junction bases with no gene match: 13. In nucleotides, the CDR3 is TGTGCCAGCAGCGTTTCCGGGACAGATCCAATCTATGGCTACACCTTC. Translated: CASSVSGTDPIYGYTF.

The chain recombines TRBV6-5 with TRBJ2-5, with 10 positions matching TRBD1. The ends lost 5 bases at V and 2 bases at J; junction bases unmatched: 8. This CDR3 comprises 16 residues. Germline lookup yields CDR1 MNHEY and CDR2 SVGAGI. This chain's CDR3 is CASSRQGANLQETQYF. CDR3 DNA sequence: TGTGCCAGCAGTCGACAGGGGGCGAACCTGCAAGAGACCCAGTACTTC.

Points on this clonotype: This sequence may be a read error, since a much larger clone differs from it by one base. V is TRBV5-1 and J is TRBJ2-3; 8 nucleotides line up with TRBD2. CDR1 is SGHRS, CDR2 YFSETQ, per germline. CDR3 length equals 17 residues. CDR3 coding DNA: TGCGCCAGCTGCTTGGTCCGTAGCGGGGAGGCGGCAGATACGCAGTATTTT. It encodes CASCLVRSGEAADTQYF. Full variable domain (rest looked up from reference TRBV5-1 and TRBJ2-3): KAGVTQTPRYLIKTRGQQVTLSCSPISGHRSVSWYQQTPGQGLQFLFEYFSETQRNKGNFPGRFSGRQFSNSRSEMNVSTLELGDSALYLCASCLVRSGEAADTQYFGPGTRLTVL.

This clonotype was observed a few times. The chain couples TRBV6-6 to TRBJ1-5; no definite D call. This CDR3 comprises 12 residues. Germline loops: CDR1 MNHNY, CDR2 SVGAGI (reference sequence). Trimming left V 2 bases short and J 5 bases short, with 4 bases between. Written as DNA, the CDR3 is TGTGCCAGCAGTTACGGTGATCAGCCCCAGCATTTT. This sequence encodes CASSYGDQPQHF.

The CDR3 DNA reads as TGTGCCAGCAGCACCGAAAGGAACTATGGCTACACCTTC. Its translation: CASSTERNYGYTF. V and J are TRBV9 and TRBJ1-2; D is unclear. The CDR3 has 13 amino acids. CDR1 SGDLS and CDR2 YYNGEE come from the germline V gene. Trimming shortened V by 4 bases and J by 2 bases, and 9 bases separated the two germline ends. The complete variable domain, with remaining parts taken from reference TRBV9 and TRBJ1-2, reads DSGVTQTPKHLITATGQRVTLRCSPRSGDLSVYWYQQSLDQGLQFLIQYYNGEERAKGNILERFSAQQFPDLHSELNLSSLELGDSALYFCASSTERNYGYTFGSGTRLTVV.

This clonotype was counted many times. This chain connects TRBV2 to TRBJ2-1; D gene ambiguous. The CDR3 has 11 residues. Between the trimmed V and J ends, which lost 6 bases and 3 bases, there was a span of 3 bases. Germline values: CDR1 SNHLY, CDR2 FYNNEI. CDR3: CASRYYNEQFF. DNA for the CDR3: TGTGCCAGCAGATACTACAATGAGCAGTTCTTC.

In this sample, this clonotype turned up many times. The chain has TRBV14 and TRBJ2-7; no reliable D call. Trimming shortened V by 8 bases and J by 6 bases, and 14 bases separated the two germline ends. Looked up from germline, CDR1 is SGHDN and CDR2 is FVKESK. There are 12 residues in the CDR3. The CDR3 here is CASVMSALEQYV. The CDR3 DNA sequence: TGTGCCAGCGTTATGTCTGCACTCGAGCAGTACGTC.

This clonotype has a count of ten or more. This sequence joins TRBV2 and TRBJ2-5; 16 nucleotides line up with TRBD2. V lost 6 bases and J lost 9; bases outside the gene matches: 4. The V gene's germline CDR1 is SNHLY and CDR2 FYNNEI. This CDR3 contains 14 residues. As DNA, the CDR3 is TGTGCCAGCAGCCCCGGGACTAGCGGGGGGGCCCAGTACTTC. Translated, it gives CASSPGTSGGAQYF.

By sample share, this clonotype is medium-sized. The rearrangement joins TRBV10-3 to TRBJ2-3; perhaps D is TRBD1 or TRBD2 (5 bases each). Trimming shortened V by 3 bases and J by 3 bases, and 13 bases separated the two germline ends. This CDR3 comprises 15 residues. CDR1 is ENHRY, CDR2 SYGVKD, per germline. CDR3 amino acids: CAISDPGTRTDTQYF. The CDR3, as DNA: TGTGCCATCAGTGACCCCGGGACCCGAACAGATACGCAGTATTTT.

This clonotype has more than one count but fewer than ten. The chain carries TRBV4-1 and TRBJ2-3, with 9 nucleotides matching TRBD2. Germline V gene sequence: CDR1 MGHRA, CDR2 YSYEKL. Trimming took 1 base from V and 3 from J; bases not matched to a gene: 5. The CDR3 runs 16 residues. The CDR3 here is CASSQVAGGQTDTQYF. Written as DNA, the CDR3 is TGCGCCAGCAGCCAAGTTGCGGGGGGGCAAACAGATACGCAGTATTTT.